These T cell receptor beta chains were read from a single sample in a study of blood T cell repertoires in COVID-19. Data came from immunoSEQ multiplex PCR; TCRdb stores just in-frame clones and leaves some out. The table lists about 110,000 clones, roughly four fifths of them singletons, with roughly 20% in the top ten. Sample: peripheral blood. The receptor source for this set is a man aged 70 or older with active or convalescent COVID-19. Each CDR3 is given with its conserved first and last residue. The order of the fields is V gene, clone size, CDR3 length, J gene, D gene, CDR3 protein, CDR3 DNA. D genes are given only for firm matches. Only part of the rows carry a size: once, few, many, or a class if the clone is expanded.

TRBV3-1/TRBV3-2,-,16,TRBJ2-3,TRBD2,CASSQAGTSAQDTQYF,TGTGCCAGCAGCCAAGCTGGTACTAGCGCCCAAGATACGCAGTATTTT
TRBV19,few,13,TRBJ2-3,-,CASSIVRGDTQYF,TGTGCCAGTAGTATAGTGAGGGGGGATACGCAGTATTTT
TRBV6-5,-,13,TRBJ2-3,-,CASRDLGADTQYF,TGTGCCAGCAGGGATCTAGGGGCAGATACGCAGTATTTT
TRBV29-1,-,13,TRBJ1-4,TRBD1,CSVARQGKEKLFF,TGCAGCGTTGCCCGACAGGGGAAGGAAAAACTGTTTTTT
TRBV5-1,-,14,TRBJ2-7,-,CASSFISSSYEQYF,TGCGCCAGCAGCTTCATTTCTAGCTCCTACGAGCAGTACTTC
TRBV2,few,14,TRBJ1-4,-,CASRGVGTNEKLFF,TGTGCCAGCCGGGGGGTAGGGACTAATGAAAAACTGTTTTTT
TRBV5-1,-,17,TRBJ2-7,TRBD2,CASSWRTSGRITYEQYF,TGCGCCAGCAGCTGGCGGACTAGCGGGAGAATTACCTACGAGCAGTACTTC
TRBV7-3,-,15,TRBJ2-1,-,CASSPTGGFYNEQFF,TGTGCCAGCAGCCCGACTGGCGGGTTCTACAATGAGCAGTTCTTC
TRBV3-1/TRBV3-2,-,15,TRBJ2-3,TRBD2,CASSYRRGALDTQYF,TGTGCCAGCAGCTATAGGCGGGGGGCCCTAGATACGCAGTATTTT
TRBV2,-,13,TRBJ2-5,TRBD2,CASSDSGGETQYF,TGTGCCAGCAGTGACTCGGGGGGGGAGACCCAGTACTTC
TRBV9,-,13,TRBJ2-5,TRBD1,CASSQGARETQYF,TGTGCCAGCAGCCAGGGGGCGAGGGAGACCCAGTACTTC
TRBV4-2,-,16,TRBJ1-2,-,CASSQDGGEANYGYTF,TGTGCCAGCAGCCAAGACGGCGGGGAAGCTAACTATGGCTACACCTTC
TRBV5-1,-,14,TRBJ1-4,TRBD1,CASSFGTEGGKLFF,TGCGCCAGCAGCTTTGGGACAGAGGGTGGAAAACTGTTTTTT
TRBV7-3,-,13,TRBJ1-1,-,CASRPGTLTEAFF,TGTGCCAGCAGACCAGGAACCCTCACTGAAGCTTTCTTT
TRBV28,-,14,TRBJ1-3,-,CASTIQGTGNTIYF,TGTGCCAGCACTATACAGGGTACTGGAAACACCATATATTTT
TRBV19,-,15,TRBJ2-1,TRBD2,CASSSGLAGEYEQFF,TGTGCCAGTAGTTCAGGACTAGCGGGAGAGTATGAGCAGTTCTTC
TRBV9,-,14,TRBJ2-1,-,CASSSTGSYNEQFF,TGTGCCAGCAGCTCGACGGGGTCCTACAATGAGCAGTTCTTC
TRBV6-1,few,14,TRBJ2-1,TRBD2,CASSETSGRDEQFF,TGTGCCAGCAGTGAGACTAGCGGGAGGGATGAGCAGTTCTTC
TRBV19,-,15,TRBJ2-7,TRBD1,CASSIRVTGYYEQYF,TGTGCCAGTAGTATAAGGGTGACAGGGTACTACGAGCAGTACTTC
TRBV7-8,-,15,TRBJ1-2,TRBD1,CASRTMTGAVYGYTF,TGTGCCAGCAGAACAATGACAGGGGCGGTCTATGGCTACACCTTC
TRBV4-1,-,16,TRBJ2-7,TRBD2,CASSQRTSGISYEQYF,TGCGCCAGCAGCCAAAGGACTAGCGGGATCTCCTACGAGCAGTACTTC
TRBV3-1/TRBV3-2,-,17,TRBJ2-5,-,CASSQDSEGRNRETQYF,TGTGCCAGCAGCCAAGATTCTGAAGGGAGAAATAGAGAGACCCAGTACTTC